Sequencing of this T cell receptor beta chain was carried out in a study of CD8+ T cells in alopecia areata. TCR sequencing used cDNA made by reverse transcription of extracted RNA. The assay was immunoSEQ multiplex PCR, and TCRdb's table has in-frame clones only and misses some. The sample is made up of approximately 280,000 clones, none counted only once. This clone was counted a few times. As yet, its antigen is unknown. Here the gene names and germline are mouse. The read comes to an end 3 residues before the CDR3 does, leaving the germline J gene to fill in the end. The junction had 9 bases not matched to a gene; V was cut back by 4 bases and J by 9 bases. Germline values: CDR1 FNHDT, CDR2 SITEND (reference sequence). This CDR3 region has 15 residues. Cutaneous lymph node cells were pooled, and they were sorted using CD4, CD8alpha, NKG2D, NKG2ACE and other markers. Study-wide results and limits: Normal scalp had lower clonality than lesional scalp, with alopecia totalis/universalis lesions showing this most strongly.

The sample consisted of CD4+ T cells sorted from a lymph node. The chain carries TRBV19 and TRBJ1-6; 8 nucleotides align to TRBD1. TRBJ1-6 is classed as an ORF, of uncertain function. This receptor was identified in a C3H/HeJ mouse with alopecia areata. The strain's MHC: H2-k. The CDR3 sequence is CASSLARGRGSPLYF. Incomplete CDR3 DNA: TGTGCCAGCAGTTTGGCCAGGGGGCGTGGTTCGCCC.